This T cell receptor beta chain was sequenced for a study of blood T cell repertoires in COVID-19. Across the whole study: PBMCs, B-cell-depleted T cells, or T cells provided the cDNA or gDNA that made up the material.

The table came from immunoSEQ multiplex PCR; TCRdb's copy has only in-frame clones and leaves some out. The repertoire holds some 410,000 clones, with around 89% as singletons. This CDR3 has 15 residues. The germline CDR1 and CDR2 sequences are LGHNA and YSLEER. V was pared by 3 bases and J by 6 bases, with 10 bases of the junction left unmatched. Sequencing was done on a sample of PBMCs or T cells enriched from blood (not recorded which). The TCR comes from a woman aged 30 to 39 with acute COVID-19. The rearrangement links TRBV4-3 to TRBJ2-7; TRBD1 matches at 8 bases. In nucleotides, the CDR3 is TGCGCCAGCAGCCACGTAGACAGGGGTTCGGGCGAGCAGTACTTC. This codes for CASSHVDRGSGEQYF.